The 13 T cell receptor beta chains below all came from one sample that was sequenced in a study of T cells in Graves' hyperthyroidism and ophthalmopathy. It was RNA transcripts that yielded the amplified TCR beta CDR3 regions. The HTBI primer set was used in a first-round RT-PCR of the TCR CDR3. In TCRdb, the multiplex PCR reads were re-called with MiXCR into one record per CDR3 protein. The table includes approximately 400,000 distinct CDR3 sequences, about 25% detected once. The sequenced material came from blood. These receptors all stem from a man aged 50 to 59 with Graves' hyperthyroidism.

V and J are TRBV11-3 and TRBJ2-3; 9 positions agree with TRBD1. With 5 bases clipped from V and 7 bases from J, the junction kept 7 bases outside the gene matches. The CDR3 is 14 amino acids. The germline V gene has CDR1 SGHNT and CDR2 YENEEA. The CDR3 loop is CASSGDRVGNTQYF. CDR3 bases: TGTGCCAGCAGCGGGGACAGGGTAGGGAATACGCAGTATTTT.

The sample holds one count of this clonotype. This rearrangement joins TRBV5-6 to TRBJ1-4, with 12 nucleotides matching TRBD1. Germline V lookup: CDR1 SGHDT, CDR2 YYEEEE. V trimming: 3 bases; J trimming: 5 bases; junction bases outside the gene matches: 11. The CDR3 runs to 18 residues. The CDR3 reads CASSWIRDRGLSNEKLFF. DNA of the CDR3: TGTGCCAGCAGCTGGATCCGGGACAGGGGGCTTTCGAATGAAAAACTGTTTTTT.

V is TRBV27 and J is TRBJ1-2; 12 bases align to TRBD1. CDR3 length: 16 residues. CDR1 MNHEY and CDR2 SMNVEV come from the germline V gene (reference sequence). V gave up 5 bases and J gave up 5 bases; unmatched junction bases: 9. DNA of the CDR3: TGTGCCAGCAGTATGCTGGGGACAGGGGGCGCATATGGCTACACCTTC. Its translation: CASSMLGTGGAYGYTF.

The chain employs TRBV2 and TRBJ2-7; 7 nucleotides align to TRBD2. Trimming removed 6 bases from V and 2 bases from J; junction bases left unmatched: 7. The CDR3 has 14 amino acids. The germline CDR1 and CDR2 sequences are SNHLY and FYNNEI. DNA for the CDR3: TGTGCCAGCAGACGCGGGGGTAACCCCTACGAGCAGTACTTC. Its protein is CASRRGGNPYEQYF.

This clonotype was recorded a few times. The chain recombines TRBV11-2 with TRBJ1-2; D not certain. From germline, CDR1 is SGHAT and CDR2 FQNNGV. V was pared by 0 bases and J by 8 bases, with 13 bases between. The length of the CDR3 is 14 residues. The DNA for the CDR3 is TGTGCCAGCAGCTTAGATCTGGGGAGTCACGGCTACACCTTC. This translates into CASSLDLGSHGYTF.

This clonotype was observed a handful of times. The chain couples TRBV20-1 to TRBJ2-5; 11 positions agree with TRBD1. The V segment lost 2 bases and the J segment 4 bases; nucleotides outside the gene matches: 9. The CDR3 runs 16 residues. Germline-derived CDR1 and CDR2 are DFQATT and SNEGSKA (reference sequence). The CDR3: CSARRGDRGNGETQYF. CDR3 DNA sequence: TGCAGTGCTAGACGGGGGGACAGGGGGAATGGAGAGACCCAGTACTTC.

This clonotype was recorded many times. V usage is TRBV27 and J usage is TRBJ2-5; D may be TRBD2 (6 bases). Germline V gene lookup returns CDR1 MNHEY and CDR2 SMNVEV (reference sequence). The CDR3 has 18 amino acids. The V gene lost 6 bases and the J gene lost 4 bases, with 27 bases spanning the gap. The CDR3 DNA is TGTGCCAGCAGCTATAAGCCGGACCGGGGACGGCGGGGAGAGACCCAGTACTTC. Protein product: CASSYKPDRGRRGETQYF.

In this sample, this clonotype turned up a few times. The J gene is TRBJ2-7, the V gene TRBV10-2; TRBD1 matches 11 bases. The CDR3 has 14 amino acids. V was clipped by 11 bases and J by 0 bases; unmatched bases: 6. CDR1 WSHSY and CDR2 SAAADI come from the germline V gene. The CDR3 sequence is CASLGQGGSYEQYF. The CDR3 DNA is TGCGCCTCCTTGGGACAGGGGGGCTCCTACGAGCAGTACTTC.

This clonotype was seen a handful of times. The chain employs TRBV3-1 and TRBJ2-3, with unresolved D. The CDR3 contains 15 residues. Germline V gives CDR1 LGHDT, CDR2 YNNKEL (reference sequence). The V end lost 1 base, the J end lost 1 base, and 9 bases lay between the germline ends. The CDR3 nucleotides are TGTGCCAGCAGCCAAGCACGGCCAGGCACAGATACGCAGTATTTT. Translation gives CASSQARPGTDTQYF.

The J gene is TRBJ2-1, the V gene TRBV6-1, with 7 bases aligning to TRBD1. Germline CDR1 reads MNHNS; CDR2 reads SASEGT. This CDR3 has 15 amino acids. V dropped 6 bases and J dropped 0; count of bases not matched to a gene: 5. The CDR3 DNA is TGTGCCAGCAGACCGACAGGGAGCTCCTACAATGAGCAGTTCTTC. This codes for CASRPTGSSYNEQFF.

This clonotype was seen ten or more times. This chain joins TRBV11-2 and TRBJ2-1; D remains unclear. Germline CDR1 SGHAT, CDR2 FQNNGV. The CDR3 runs to 18 residues. Trimming cost V 5 bases and J 2 bases, with 22 bases left between them. This CDR3 reads CASSLLYRSLSPYNEQFF. In nucleotides, the CDR3 is TGTGCCAGCAGCCTCCTGTACCGGTCCCTATCCCCCTACAATGAGCAGTTCTTC.

This clonotype appeared a few times. This chain links TRBV3-1 with TRBJ1-3; D is unresolved. The length of the CDR3 is 14 residues. With 8 bases removed from V and 5 bases from J, the gap between germline ends came to 16 bases. CDR1 LGHDT and CDR2 YNNKEL come from the germline V gene (reference sequence). CDR3 sequence reads: CASSLAGPRNTIYF. Written as DNA, the CDR3 is TGTGCCAGCTCGCTCGCCGGGCCACGAAACACCATATATTTT.

This rearrangement joins TRBV27 to TRBJ2-3; possibly TRBD2 for D (6 bases). Germline values: CDR1 MNHEY, CDR2 SMNVEV (reference sequence). Trimming cost V 4 bases and J 2 bases, with 10 bases left between them. The CDR3 contains 14 residues. CDR3 DNA: TGTGCCAGCAGTTGGGGCGGGACCACAGATACGCAGTATTTT. Translation gives CASSWGGTTDTQYF.